Shown below are 7 T cell receptor beta chains from a single sample sequenced in a study of cytomegalovirus exposure and HLA in healthy donors. Researchers ran the PCR with 60 Vbeta and 13 Jbeta primers. Using immunoSEQ multiplex PCR, the repertoire was profiled, and TCRdb retains in-frame clones only, with some absent. The sample records tens of thousands of clones, roughly three quarters being singletons. Sequencing was carried out using PBMCs. The receptors were sampled from a woman in her forties or fifties in good health and CMV-seropositive.

The chain has TRBV19 and TRBJ2-4, with 15 nucleotides matching TRBD2. This CDR3 contains 18 residues. CDR1 is LNHDA and CDR2 is SQIVND in the germline V gene (reference sequence). J was trimmed by 6 bases and V by 5 bases; bases with no gene match: 11. The CDR3 DNA reads TGTGCCAGTAGTCCCCAGGGACTAGCGGGAGGACAAATAAACATTCAGTACTTC. This encodes CASSPQGLAGGQINIQYF.

This chain connects TRBV7-9 to TRBJ2-7; the match to TRBD1 covers 7 bases. The CDR3 is 11 residues long. The germline gives CDR1 SEHNR, CDR2 FQNEAQ (reference sequence). The trim removed 1 base at V and 12 bases at J, leaving 3 bases unmatched. The CDR3, as DNA: TGTGCCAGCAGCTTAGGACAGGGAATGTACTTC. Encoded protein: CASSLGQGMYF.

Only one count was recorded for this clone. The gene calls are TRBV15 and TRBJ2-1, with 10 bases aligning to TRBD1. The junction had 5 bases not matched to a gene; V was cut back by 1 base and J by 2 bases. This CDR3 comprises 17 residues. Germline V gives CDR1 LNHNV, CDR2 YYDKDF (reference sequence). The CDR3 here is CATSRAPDRGPYNEQFF. CDR3 bases: TGTGCCACCAGCAGAGCCCCTGACAGGGGGCCCTACAATGAGCAGTTCTTC.

This sequence joins TRBV18 and TRBJ2-2, with 8 bases fitting TRBD1. CDR1 is KGHSH and CDR2 is LQKENI in the germline V gene. With 3 bases clipped from V and 4 bases from J, the junction kept 4 bases outside the gene matches. This CDR3 is built from 15 residues. CDR3 sequence: CASSPAGGGTGELFF. The CDR3 DNA reads as TGTGCCAGCTCACCCGCAGGGGGCGGCACCGGGGAGCTGTTTTTT.

The gene calls are TRBV27 and TRBJ1-2; D may be TRBD1 (5 bases). In germline, CDR1 is MNHEY, CDR2 SMNVEV (reference sequence). The CDR3 covers 14 residues. The V gene lost 6 bases and the J gene lost 2 bases, with 13 bases spanning the gap. The CDR3 spells CASRDTGENYGYTF. CDR3 bases: TGTGCCAGCAGGGACACTGGGGAAAACTATGGCTACACCTTC.

V gene TRBV4-1 combines with J gene TRBJ1-1; unclear D gene. The germline V gene encodes CDR1 MGHRA and CDR2 YSYEKL. The CDR3 covers 13 residues. V gave up 4 bases and J gave up 6 bases, with 12 bases separating them. CDR3 in amino acids: CASSLQDFAEAFF. CDR3 coding DNA: TGCGCCAGCAGCCTTCAGGATTTCGCTGAAGCTTTCTTT.

There are a few counts of this clone. Other DNA sequences within the sample encode an identical CDR3. The V call is TRBV29-1, the J call TRBJ1-1; D unresolved. Looked up from germline, CDR1 is SQVTM and CDR2 is ANQGSEA. The ends were cut back, 2 bases at V and 3 bases at J, with 4 bases in the middle. The CDR3 has 11 amino acids. CDR3 region: CSVETDTEAFF. As DNA, the CDR3 is TGCAGCGTTGAAACAGACACTGAAGCTTTCTTT.